This T cell receptor beta chain was captured by sequencing in a study of blood T cell repertoires in COVID-19. Study background: Material from acute and convalescent COVID-19 was sourced from the United States, Italy and Spain. Sample material is recorded as cDNA or gDNA derived from T cells, B-cell-depleted T cells, or PBMCs.

As originally analysed: It was from reference gene primer amplification that nucleated cell counts were estimated. Only in-frame clones appear in the TCRdb table, and some are missing; sequencing was by immunoSEQ multiplex PCR. The V and J calls and the clone size are those of that table, but D and trimming were determined from the DNA. The sample carries 150,000 to 200,000 clones, approximately 90% recorded once. Input material: peripheral blood. This sequence originates from a man between 18 and 29 years old with active or convalescent COVID-19.

In nucleotides, the CDR3 is TGTGCCAGCAGTTACTCAGAAAACTCTAACTATGGCTACACCTTC. As protein: CASSYSENSNYGYTF. V gene TRBV6-5 combines with J gene TRBJ1-2; D ambiguous. Germline V gene lookup returns CDR1 MNHEY and CDR2 SVGAGI. Trimming pared 0 bases from V and 0 bases from J, leaving 8 bases between. This CDR3 is built from 15 residues.